This T cell receptor (beta chain) originates from a study of cytomegalovirus exposure and HLA in healthy donors. General study findings and limits: Later analysis showed TCR association rates varying by HLA locus, highest for DRB1 and lowest for HLA-C. Earlier analysis found most TCR beta V segments productive about 90% or about 30% of the time. Reports indicated that the classifier achieved high specificity and sensitivity in diagnosing cytomegalovirus status.

The germline V and J ends were trimmed by 3 bases and 2 bases, with 16 bases remaining between them. CDR1 and CDR2 (germline): SGHRS, YFSETQ. There are 16 residues in the CDR3. This clone was counted a few times. Its antigen is still unknown. The PCR had 60 Vbeta and 13 Jbeta primers. Repertoires were generated with immunoSEQ multiplex PCR, while TCRdb's copy carries only in-frame clones and drops some. The table has 150,000 to 200,000 clones, over 60% seen once. The source of this sequence is a woman between 45 and 60 years old in good health and CMV-seropositive. The J gene is TRBJ2-3, the V gene TRBV5-1, with D possibly TRBD1 on 6 matching bases. Input material: PBMCs. CDR3 DNA sequence: TGCGCCAGCAGCTCACTCGTTCGGGGACACACAGATACGCAGTATTTT. It encodes CASSSLVRGHTDTQYF.